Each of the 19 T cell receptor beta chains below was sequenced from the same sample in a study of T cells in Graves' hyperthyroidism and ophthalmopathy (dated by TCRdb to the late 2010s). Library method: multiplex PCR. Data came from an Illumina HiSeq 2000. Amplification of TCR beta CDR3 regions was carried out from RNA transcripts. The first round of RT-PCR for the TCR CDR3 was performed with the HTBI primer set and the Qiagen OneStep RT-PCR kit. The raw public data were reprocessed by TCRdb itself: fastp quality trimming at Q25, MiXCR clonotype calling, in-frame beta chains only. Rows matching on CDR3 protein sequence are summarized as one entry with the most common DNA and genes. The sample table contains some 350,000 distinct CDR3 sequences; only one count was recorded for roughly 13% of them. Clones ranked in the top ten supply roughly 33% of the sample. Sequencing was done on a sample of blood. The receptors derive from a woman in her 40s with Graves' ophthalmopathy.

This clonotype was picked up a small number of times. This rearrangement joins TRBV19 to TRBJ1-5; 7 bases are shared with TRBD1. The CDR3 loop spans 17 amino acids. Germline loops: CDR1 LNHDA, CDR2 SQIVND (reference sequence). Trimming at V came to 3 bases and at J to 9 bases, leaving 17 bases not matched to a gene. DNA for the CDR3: TGTGCCAGTAGTATGATTTATCCGGGACAGACCCTTTCGCCCCAGCATTTT. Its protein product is CASSMIYPGQTLSPQHF.

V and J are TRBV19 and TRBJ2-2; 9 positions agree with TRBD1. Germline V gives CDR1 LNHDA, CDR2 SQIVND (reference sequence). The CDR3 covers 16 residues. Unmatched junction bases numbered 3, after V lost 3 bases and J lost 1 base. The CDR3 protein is CASSITGGMNTGELFF. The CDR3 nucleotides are TGTGCCAGTAGTATTACAGGGGGCATGAACACCGGGGAGCTGTTTTTT.

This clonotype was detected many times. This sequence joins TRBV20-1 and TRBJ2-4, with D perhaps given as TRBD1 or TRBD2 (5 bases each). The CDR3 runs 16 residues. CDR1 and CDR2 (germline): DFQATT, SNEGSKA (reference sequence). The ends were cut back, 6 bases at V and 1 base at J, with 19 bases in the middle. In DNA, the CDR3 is TGCAGTGCCTTGGGGACCATCCGTGGTGCCAAAAACATTCAGTACTTC. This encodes CSALGTIRGAKNIQYF.

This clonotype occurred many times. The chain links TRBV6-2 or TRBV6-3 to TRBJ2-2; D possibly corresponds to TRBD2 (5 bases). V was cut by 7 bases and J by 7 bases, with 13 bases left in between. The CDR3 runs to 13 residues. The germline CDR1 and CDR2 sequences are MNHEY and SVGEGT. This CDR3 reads CASNPAGSGELFF. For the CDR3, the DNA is TGTGCCAGCAATCCCGCGGGTAGCGGGGAGCTGTTTTTT.

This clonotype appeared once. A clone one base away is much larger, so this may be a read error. In nucleotides, the CDR3 is TGTGCCAGCAGCCAAGATTTATCGAATCAGCTCCAGCATTTT. It is translated as CASSQDLSNQLQHF. V is TRBV3-1 and J is TRBJ1-5; D remains ambiguous. Germline V gives CDR1 LGHDT, CDR2 YNNKEL (reference sequence). This CDR3 contains 14 residues.

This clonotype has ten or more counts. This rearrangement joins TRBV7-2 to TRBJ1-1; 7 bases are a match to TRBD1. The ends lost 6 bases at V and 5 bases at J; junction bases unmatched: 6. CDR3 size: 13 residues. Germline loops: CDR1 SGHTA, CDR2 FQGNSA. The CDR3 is CASRVSGGTEAFF. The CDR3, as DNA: TGTGCCAGCAGGGTTTCAGGGGGGACTGAAGCTTTCTTT.

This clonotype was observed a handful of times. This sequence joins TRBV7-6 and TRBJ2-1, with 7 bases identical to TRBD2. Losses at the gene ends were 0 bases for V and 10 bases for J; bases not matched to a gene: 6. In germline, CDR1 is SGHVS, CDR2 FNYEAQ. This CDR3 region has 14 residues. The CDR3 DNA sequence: TGTGCCAGCAGCTTAGCCTCGCTAGCGGCGGAGCAGTTCTTC. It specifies CASSLASLAAEQFF.

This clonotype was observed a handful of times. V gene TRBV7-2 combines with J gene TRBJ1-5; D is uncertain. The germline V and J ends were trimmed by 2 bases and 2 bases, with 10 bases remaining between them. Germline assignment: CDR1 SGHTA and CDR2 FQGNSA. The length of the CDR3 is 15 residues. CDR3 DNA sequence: TGTGCCAGCAGCTTACTTGCGGGAGGCAATCAGCCCCAGCATTTT. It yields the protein CASSLLAGGNQPQHF.

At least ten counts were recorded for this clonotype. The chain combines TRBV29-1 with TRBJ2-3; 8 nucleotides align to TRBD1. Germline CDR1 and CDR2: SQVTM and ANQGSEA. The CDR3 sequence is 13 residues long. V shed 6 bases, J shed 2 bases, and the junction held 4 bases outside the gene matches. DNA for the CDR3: TGCAGCGTAAACAGGGGGACCACAGATACGCAGTATTTT. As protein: CSVNRGTTDTQYF.

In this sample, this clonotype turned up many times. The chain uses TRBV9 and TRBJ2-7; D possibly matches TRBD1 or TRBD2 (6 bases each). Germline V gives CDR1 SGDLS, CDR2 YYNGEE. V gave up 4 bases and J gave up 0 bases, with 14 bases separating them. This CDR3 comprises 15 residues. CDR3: CASSPGEVSSYEQYF. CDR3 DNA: TGTGCCAGCAGCCCAGGGGAGGTGAGCTCCTACGAGCAGTACTTC.

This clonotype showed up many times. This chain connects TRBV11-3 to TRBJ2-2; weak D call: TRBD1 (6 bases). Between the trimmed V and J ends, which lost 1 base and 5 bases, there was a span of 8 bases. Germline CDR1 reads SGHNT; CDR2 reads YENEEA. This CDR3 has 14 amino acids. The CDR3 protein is CASSLVTGTGELFF. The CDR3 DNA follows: TGTGCCAGCAGCTTAGTCACAGGGACCGGGGAGCTGTTTTTT. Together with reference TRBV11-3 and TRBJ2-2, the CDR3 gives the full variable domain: EAGVVQSPRYKIIEKKQPVAFWCNPISGHNTLYWYLQNLGQGPELLIRYENEEAVDDSQLPKDRFSAERLKGVDSTLKIQPAELGDSAVYLCASSLVTGTGELFFGEGSRLTVL.

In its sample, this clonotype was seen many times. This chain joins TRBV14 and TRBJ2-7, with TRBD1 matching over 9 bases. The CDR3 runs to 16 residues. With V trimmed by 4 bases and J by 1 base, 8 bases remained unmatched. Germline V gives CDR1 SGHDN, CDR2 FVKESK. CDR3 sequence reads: CASSPRDRALSYEQYF. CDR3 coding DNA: TGTGCCAGCAGCCCCCGGGACAGGGCCCTATCCTACGAGCAGTACTTC.

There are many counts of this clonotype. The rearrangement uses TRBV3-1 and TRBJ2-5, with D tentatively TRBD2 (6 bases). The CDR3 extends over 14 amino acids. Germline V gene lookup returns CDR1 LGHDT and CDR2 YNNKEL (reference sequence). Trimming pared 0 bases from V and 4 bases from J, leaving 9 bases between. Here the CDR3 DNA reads TGTGCCAGCAGCCAAGATCCTAGCGTAGAGACCCAGTACTTC. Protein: CASSQDPSVETQYF.

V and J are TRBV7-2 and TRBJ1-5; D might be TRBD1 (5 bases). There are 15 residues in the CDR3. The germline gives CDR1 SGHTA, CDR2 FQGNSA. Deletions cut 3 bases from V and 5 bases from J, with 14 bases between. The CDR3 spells CASSFNRQSDQPQHF. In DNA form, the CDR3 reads TGTGCCAGCAGCTTTAATCGACAGTCGGATCAGCCCCAGCATTTT.

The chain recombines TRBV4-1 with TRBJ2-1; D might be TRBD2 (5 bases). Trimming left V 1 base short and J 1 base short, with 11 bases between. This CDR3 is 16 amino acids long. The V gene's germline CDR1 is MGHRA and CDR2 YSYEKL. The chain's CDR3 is CASSQVAGRSYNEQFF. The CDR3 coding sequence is TGCGCCAGCAGCCAAGTGGCGGGCCGGTCCTACAATGAGCAGTTCTTC.

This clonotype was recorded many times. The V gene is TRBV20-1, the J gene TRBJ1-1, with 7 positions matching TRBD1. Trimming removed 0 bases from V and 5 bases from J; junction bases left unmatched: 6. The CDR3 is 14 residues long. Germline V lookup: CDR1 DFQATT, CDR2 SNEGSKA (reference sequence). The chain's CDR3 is CSARDRGLITEAFF. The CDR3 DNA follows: TGCAGTGCTAGAGACAGGGGGTTGATTACTGAAGCTTTCTTT.

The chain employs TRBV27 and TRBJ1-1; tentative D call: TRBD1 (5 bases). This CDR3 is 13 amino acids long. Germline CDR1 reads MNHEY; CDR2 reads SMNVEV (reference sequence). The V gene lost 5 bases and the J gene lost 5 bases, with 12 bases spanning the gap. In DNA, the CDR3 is TGTGCCAGCAGTCCAGGGACCTGGACTGAAGCTTTCTTT. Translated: CASSPGTWTEAFF.

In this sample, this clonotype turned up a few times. CDR3 sequence reads: CASSLQGKSYGYTF. In DNA, the CDR3 is TGTGCCAGCAGTTTACAGGGAAAGAGCTATGGCTACACCTTC. J is TRBJ1-2 and V is TRBV9; possible D gene TRBD1, 6 bases. Trimming shortened V by 5 bases and J by 4 bases, and 15 bases separated the two germline ends. Germline CDR1 reads SGDLS; CDR2 reads YYNGEE. CDR3 length equals 14 residues.

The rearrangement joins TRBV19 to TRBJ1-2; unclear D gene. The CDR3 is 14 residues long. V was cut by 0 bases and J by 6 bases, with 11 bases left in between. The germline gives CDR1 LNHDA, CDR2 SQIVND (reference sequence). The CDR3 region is CASSIEGIPNGYTF. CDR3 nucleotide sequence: TGTGCCAGTAGTATAGAGGGGATCCCTAATGGCTACACCTTC.